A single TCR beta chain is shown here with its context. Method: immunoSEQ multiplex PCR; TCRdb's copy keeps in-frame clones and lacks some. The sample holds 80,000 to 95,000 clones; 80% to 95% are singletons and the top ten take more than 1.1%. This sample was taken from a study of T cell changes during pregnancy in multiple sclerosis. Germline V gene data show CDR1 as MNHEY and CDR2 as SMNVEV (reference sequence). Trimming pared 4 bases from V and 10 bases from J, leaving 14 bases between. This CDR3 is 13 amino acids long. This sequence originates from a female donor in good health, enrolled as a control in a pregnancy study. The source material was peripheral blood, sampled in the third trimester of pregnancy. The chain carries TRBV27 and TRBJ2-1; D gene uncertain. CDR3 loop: CASSSPPVREQFF. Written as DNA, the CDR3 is TGTGCCAGCAGTTCCCCCCCAGTCCGCGAGCAGTTCTTC.